This TCR beta chain is drawn from a study of response to subunit inactivated influenza vaccine. Notes on the study in general: The authors offered the suggestion that each seasonal influenza vaccination recruits few new T cells.

The V and J ends lost 2 bases and 5 bases, in that order; junction bases with no gene match: 8. Germline V gene data show CDR1 as MNHEY and CDR2 as SVGAGI. This CDR3 has 17 amino acids. Concerning this clonotype itself: As yet, its antigen is unknown.

MiXCR, run by TCRdb on the RT-PCR reads, gives a single entry per CDR3 protein. Among approximately 680,000 distinct CDR3 sequences listed, around 14% were seen once. The TCR was taken from a man aged 45 to 65 who received an inactivated influenza vaccine. This rearrangement joins TRBV6-5 to TRBJ2-3; 12 bases fit TRBD2. The starting material was PBMCs from blood, obtained 11 to 12 days after vaccination. CDR3 residues: CASSYPSSGGAGDTQYF. Here the CDR3 DNA reads TGTGCCAGCAGTTACCCGTCTAGCGGGGGGGCGGGAGATACGCAGTATTTT.